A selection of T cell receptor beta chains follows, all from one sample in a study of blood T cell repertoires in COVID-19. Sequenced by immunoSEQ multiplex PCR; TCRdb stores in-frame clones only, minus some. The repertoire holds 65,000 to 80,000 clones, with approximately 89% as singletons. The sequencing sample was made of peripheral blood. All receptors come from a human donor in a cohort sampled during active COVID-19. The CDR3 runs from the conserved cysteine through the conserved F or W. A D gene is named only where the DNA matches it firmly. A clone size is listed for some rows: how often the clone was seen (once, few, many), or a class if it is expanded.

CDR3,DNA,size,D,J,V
CASSLAHIEWEKLFF,TGTGCCAGCAGCTTAGCCCATATTGAGTGGGAAAAACTGTTTTTT,.,.,TRBJ1-4,TRBV7-2
CASSSTRVGNVLTF,TGCGCCAGCAGCTCGACGAGGGTGGGCAACGTCCTGACTTTC,.,.,TRBJ2-6,TRBV10-2
CATSRELAGGRETQYF,TGTGCCACCAGCAGAGAACTAGCGGGGGGGCGGGAGACCCAGTACTTC,.,TRBD2,TRBJ2-5,TRBV15
CSGRQSGGYTF,TGCAGCGGGAGACAGTCTGGTGGCTACACCTTC,.,.,TRBJ1-2,TRBV29-1
CASSTVMNTEAFF,TGTGCCAGCTCGACAGTGATGAACACTGAAGCTTTCTTT,.,.,TRBJ1-1,TRBV18
CATSRVEGSWGYTF,TGTGCCACCAGCAGAGTGGAGGGCAGCTGGGGCTACACCTTC,.,.,TRBJ1-2,TRBV15
CASSAGTSGDNEQFF,TGTGCCAGCAGCGCCGGGACTAGCGGTGACAATGAGCAGTTCTTC,.,TRBD2,TRBJ2-1,TRBV7-2
CASSLRGQLNTEAFF,TGTGCCAGCAGCTTAAGGGGACAGCTGAACACTGAAGCTTTCTTT,.,TRBD1,TRBJ1-1,TRBV7-3
CASSPGQGNQPQHF,TGCGCCAGCAGCCCAGGACAGGGCAATCAGCCCCAGCATTTT,.,TRBD1,TRBJ1-5,TRBV5-1
CASSATSRDREISGNTIYF,TGTGCCAGCAGCGCAACTTCCCGGGACAGGGAAATCTCTGGAAACACCATATATTTT,.,TRBD1,TRBJ1-3,TRBV9
CASSPTTGGAGEQYF,TGTGCCAGCTCACCAACGACAGGGGGCGCGGGGGAGCAGTACTTC,.,TRBD1,TRBJ2-7,TRBV18
CASSLASGQPDTQYF,TGTGCCAGCAGCTTAGCCTCAGGACAGCCAGATACGCAGTATTTT,.,.,TRBJ2-3,TRBV7-9
CASSLGGSTGSQPQHF,TGTGCCAGCAGCTTAGGGGGGTCGACAGGATCTCAGCCCCAGCATTTT,.,.,TRBJ1-5,TRBV11-2
CASSETRGPGEQYF,TGTGCCAGCAGTGAAACCAGGGGACCCGGCGAGCAGTACTTC,.,.,TRBJ2-7,TRBV3-1/TRBV3-2
CASSRTGGAYGYTF,TGTGCCAGCAGCCGGACAGGGGGCGCCTATGGCTACACCTTC,.,TRBD1,TRBJ1-2,TRBV5-4
CASRGTSGGSYNEQFF,TGTGCCAGCAGGGGGACTAGCGGGGGATCCTACAATGAGCAGTTCTTC,few,TRBD2,TRBJ2-1,TRBV2
CASSVGGAGGPNTGELFF,TGTGCCAGCAGCGTAGGGGGTGCGGGGGGCCCGAACACCGGGGAGCTGTTTTTT,.,TRBD2,TRBJ2-2,TRBV9
CASSEAGQGETEAFF,TGTGCCAGCAGTGAAGCGGGACAAGGCGAGACTGAAGCTTTCTTT,.,.,TRBJ1-1,TRBV2
CSVEGGSAETQYF,TGCAGCGTTGAAGGGGGCAGTGCTGAGACCCAGTACTTC,.,.,TRBJ2-5,TRBV29-1